What follows describes a single TCR beta chain. What it recognizes is unknown. The entry originates in a study of OX40 agonist ivuxolimab in advanced cancers. Study information: Patient treatment consisted of intravenous ivuxolimab administration every 2 weeks at 0.01 to 10 mg/kg. Patients treated during dose escalation were battling hepatocellular carcinoma, melanoma, renal cell or head and neck cancer.

V lost 1 base to trimming and J lost 2 bases; unmatched junction nucleotides: 7. From germline, CDR1 is SGHVS and CDR2 FNYEAQ. The CDR3 sequence is 17 residues long. TCRdb keeps only in-frame clones here, not all; method: immunoSEQ multiplex PCR. The repertoire includes more than 45,000 clones, roughly nine tenths of them detected once, and roughly 3.8% sits in the top ten. Whole-study results and caveats: Clonal expansion by week 6 occurred in CD4+ and CD8+ blood T cells (at 0.1 to 3.0 mg/kg).

This sequence was found in an adult with an advanced solid tumor such as melanoma, head and neck, liver or kidney cancer. The starting material was CD4+ or CD8+ T cells sorted from blood, obtained in a trial of the OX40 agonist ivuxolimab. The V and J genes are TRBV7-6 and TRBJ2-5; TRBD2 matches at 10 bases. The CDR3: CASSLDSSGSGQETQYF. The CDR3 nucleotides are TGTGCCAGCAGCTTAGATTCTAGCGGGAGTGGGCAAGAGACCCAGTACTTC.